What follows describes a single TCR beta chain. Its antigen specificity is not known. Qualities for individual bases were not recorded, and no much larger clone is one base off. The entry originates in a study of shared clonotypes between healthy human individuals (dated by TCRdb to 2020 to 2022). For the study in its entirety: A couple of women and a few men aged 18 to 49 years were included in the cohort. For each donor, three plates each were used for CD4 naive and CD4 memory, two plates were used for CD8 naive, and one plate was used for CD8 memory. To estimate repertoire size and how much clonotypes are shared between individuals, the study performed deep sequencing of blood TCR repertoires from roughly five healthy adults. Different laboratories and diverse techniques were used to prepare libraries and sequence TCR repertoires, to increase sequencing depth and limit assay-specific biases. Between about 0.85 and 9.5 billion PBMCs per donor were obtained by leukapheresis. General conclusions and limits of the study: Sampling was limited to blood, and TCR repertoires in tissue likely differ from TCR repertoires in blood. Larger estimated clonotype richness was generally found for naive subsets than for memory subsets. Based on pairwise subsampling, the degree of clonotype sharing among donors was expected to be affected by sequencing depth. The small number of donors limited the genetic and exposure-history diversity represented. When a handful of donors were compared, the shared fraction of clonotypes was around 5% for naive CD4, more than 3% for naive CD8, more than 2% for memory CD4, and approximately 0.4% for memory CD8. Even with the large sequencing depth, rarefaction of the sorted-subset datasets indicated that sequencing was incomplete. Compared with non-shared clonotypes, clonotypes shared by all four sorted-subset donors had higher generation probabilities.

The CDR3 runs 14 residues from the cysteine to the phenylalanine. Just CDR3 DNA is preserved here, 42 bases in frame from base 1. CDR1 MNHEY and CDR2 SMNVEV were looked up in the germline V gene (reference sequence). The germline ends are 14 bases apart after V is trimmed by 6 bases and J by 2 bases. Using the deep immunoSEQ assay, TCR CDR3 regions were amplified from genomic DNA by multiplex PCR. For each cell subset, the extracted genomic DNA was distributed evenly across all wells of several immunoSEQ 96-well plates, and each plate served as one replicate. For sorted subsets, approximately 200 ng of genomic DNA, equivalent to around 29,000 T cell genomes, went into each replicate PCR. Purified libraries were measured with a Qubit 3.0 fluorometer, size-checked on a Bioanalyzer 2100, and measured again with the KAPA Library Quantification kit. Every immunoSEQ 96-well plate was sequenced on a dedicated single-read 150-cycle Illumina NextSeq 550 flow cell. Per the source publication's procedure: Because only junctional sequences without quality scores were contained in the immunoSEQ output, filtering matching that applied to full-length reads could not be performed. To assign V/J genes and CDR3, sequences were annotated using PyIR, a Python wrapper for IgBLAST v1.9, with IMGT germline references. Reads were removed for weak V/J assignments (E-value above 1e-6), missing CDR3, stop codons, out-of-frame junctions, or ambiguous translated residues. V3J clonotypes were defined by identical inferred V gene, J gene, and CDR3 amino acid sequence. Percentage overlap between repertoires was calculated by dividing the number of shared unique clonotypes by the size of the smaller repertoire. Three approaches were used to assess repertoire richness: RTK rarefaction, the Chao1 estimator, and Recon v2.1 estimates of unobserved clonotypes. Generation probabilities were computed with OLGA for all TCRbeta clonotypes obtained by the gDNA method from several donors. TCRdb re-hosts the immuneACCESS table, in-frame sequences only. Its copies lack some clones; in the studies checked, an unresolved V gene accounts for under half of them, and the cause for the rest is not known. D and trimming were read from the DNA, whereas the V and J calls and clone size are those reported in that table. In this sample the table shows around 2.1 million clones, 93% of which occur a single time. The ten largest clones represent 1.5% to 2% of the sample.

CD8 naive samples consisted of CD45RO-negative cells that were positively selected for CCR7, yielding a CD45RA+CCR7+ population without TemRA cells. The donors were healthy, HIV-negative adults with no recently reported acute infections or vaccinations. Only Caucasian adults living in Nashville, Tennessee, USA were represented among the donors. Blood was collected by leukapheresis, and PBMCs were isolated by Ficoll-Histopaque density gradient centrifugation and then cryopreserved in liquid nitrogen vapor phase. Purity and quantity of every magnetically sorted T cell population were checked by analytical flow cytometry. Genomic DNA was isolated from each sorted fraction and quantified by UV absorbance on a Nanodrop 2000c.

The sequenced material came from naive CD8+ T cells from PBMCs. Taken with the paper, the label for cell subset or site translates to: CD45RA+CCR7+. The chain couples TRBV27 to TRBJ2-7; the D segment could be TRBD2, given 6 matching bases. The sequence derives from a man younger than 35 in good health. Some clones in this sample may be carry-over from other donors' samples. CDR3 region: CASSDRSGAYEQYF. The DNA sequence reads TGTGCCAGCAGCGACCGGTCGGGGGCCTACGAGCAGTACTTC.